Following are 7 T cell receptor beta chains from one sample sequenced in a study of cytomegalovirus exposure and HLA in healthy donors. The assay was immunoSEQ multiplex PCR, and TCRdb's table has in-frame clones only and misses some. The sample comprises 150,000 to 200,000 clones, 86% of which are singletons, and roughly 1.5% rests with the top ten. The sample taken for sequencing was PBMCs. The receptors originated from a young woman in good health and CMV-seronegative.

The rearrangement joins TRBV7-2 to TRBJ2-1, with 8 positions matching TRBD2. CDR1 SGHTA and CDR2 FQGNSA come from the germline V gene. Germline trimming cut 5 bases from V and 1 base from J; bases unmatched to any gene: 10. The CDR3 sequence is 17 residues long. The CDR3 protein is CASSPLPTSVSYNEQFF. The CDR3 coding sequence is TGTGCCAGCAGCCCCTTACCGACTAGCGTATCCTACAATGAGCAGTTCTTC.

V gene TRBV29-1 combines with J gene TRBJ2-7; maybe TRBD2 (6 bases). This CDR3 has 13 amino acids. The ends were cut back, 4 bases at V and 3 bases at J, with 13 bases in the middle. From germline, CDR1 is SQVTM and CDR2 ANQGSEA. The CDR3 coding sequence is TGCAGCGTTGTTTCGGCGGGGCGCTACGAGCAGTACTTC. Protein: CSVVSAGRYEQYF.

This clone was seen more than once but under ten times. V is TRBV6-5 and J is TRBJ1-2; D not resolved. The CDR3 runs 13 residues. Between the trimmed V and J ends, which lost 0 bases and 4 bases, there was a span of 6 bases. CDR1 and CDR2 (germline): MNHEY, SVGAGI. The chain's CDR3 is CASSYSRSYGYTF. The CDR3 nucleotides read TGTGCCAGCAGTTACTCGAGGTCCTATGGCTACACCTTC.

V gene TRBV29-1 combines with J gene TRBJ1-2; 9 bases are shared with TRBD1. The germline CDR1 and CDR2 sequences are SQVTM and ANQGSEA. Germline trimming cut 4 bases from V and 10 bases from J; bases unmatched to any gene: 10. CDR3 length: 13 residues. CDR3 residues: CSVVGTGLPPYTF. The CDR3 nucleotides are TGCAGCGTTGTGGGGACAGGGCTCCCACCCTACACCTTC.

This chain connects TRBV5-4 to TRBJ1-3; TRBD1 might be the D (5 bases). Germline-derived CDR1 and CDR2 are SGHNT and YYREEE (reference sequence). Deletions cut 4 bases from V and 0 bases from J, with 20 bases between. The length of the CDR3 is 18 residues. The CDR3 is CASSPMDKPGTSGNTIYF. In nucleotides, the CDR3 is TGTGCCAGCAGCCCTATGGACAAACCGGGCACCTCTGGAAACACCATATATTTT.

The chain uses TRBV18 and TRBJ2-5, with 13 positions matching TRBD2. The CDR3 contains 17 residues. J was trimmed by 1 base and V by 3 bases; bases with no gene match: 5. The germline gives CDR1 KGHSH, CDR2 LQKENI. As DNA, the CDR3 is TGTGCCAGCTCACCCACGACTAGCGGGAGGCTCCAAGAGACCCAGTACTTC. It specifies CASSPTTSGRLQETQYF.

The rearrangement links TRBV5-5 to TRBJ2-7; D may be TRBD2 (6 bases). This CDR3 is 17 amino acids long. Germline values: CDR1 SGHKS, CDR2 YYEKEE (reference sequence). V lost 1 base and J lost 6, with 23 bases in between. CDR3 bases: TGTGCCAGCAGCTTGACGATTACCTGGACGGTGGGGGGCGAGCAGTACTTC. It is translated as CASSLTITWTVGGEQYF.